This is a list of T cell receptor beta chains from one sample in a study of human T cells and chemical hapten exposure. TCRdb recomputed calls from the RACE reads with MiXCR, one row per CDR3 protein. The sample carries 180,000 or so distinct CDR3 sequences, almost 30% recorded once. The sample here was whole blood, taken in connection with sensitization to the hapten diphenylcyclopropenone (DPC). All receptors come from a woman aged 30 to 39 with alopecia areata. Some clones in this sample may be carry-over from other donors' samples. CDR3s include the opening cysteine and the closing phenylalanine or tryptophan. The order of the fields is CDR3 DNA, CDR3 protein, D gene, J gene, clone size, V gene. A D gene is named only where the DNA matches it firmly. Not all rows give a size; the values are once, few, many and, for expanded clones, a class.

cdr3_nt: TGTGCCAGCAGCTTAGCCACGGGGGTACCTGAAGCTTTCTTT; cdr3_aa: CASSLATGVPEAFF; d_call: .; j_call: TRBJ1-1; clone_size: few; v_call: TRBV7-2
cdr3_nt: TGTGCCAGCAGGGGACTAGCGGGGGGCCAGTTCTTC; cdr3_aa: CASRGLAGGQFF; d_call: TRBD2; j_call: TRBJ2-1; clone_size: few; v_call: TRBV28
cdr3_nt: TGCAGCGTTGTTGGCGGGAGCTCCTACGAGCAGTACTTC; cdr3_aa: CSVVGGSSYEQYF; d_call: TRBD2; j_call: TRBJ2-7; clone_size: .; v_call: TRBV29-1
cdr3_nt: TGTGCCAGCAGCCTCTGTCTCCTGGTAAAACTGTTTTTT; cdr3_aa: CASSLCLLVKLFF; d_call: .; j_call: TRBJ1-4; clone_size: .; v_call: TRBV6-5
cdr3_nt: TGCAGTGCTGAGGTTGGGGGGTATCCCTACGAGCAGTACTTC; cdr3_aa: CSAEVGGYPYEQYF; d_call: .; j_call: TRBJ2-7; clone_size: .; v_call: TRBV20-1
cdr3_nt: TGCGCCAGCAGTCAGGACAGGGGGAACACCGGGGAGCTGTTTTTT; cdr3_aa: CASSQDRGNTGELFF; d_call: TRBD1; j_call: TRBJ2-2; clone_size: .; v_call: TRBV23-1
cdr3_nt: TGTGCCAGCAGTATCCCGGGAGATCCCTACGAGCAGTACTTC; cdr3_aa: CASSIPGDPYEQYF; d_call: .; j_call: TRBJ2-7; clone_size: few; v_call: TRBV28
cdr3_nt: TGTGCCAGCAGCTTAAACGGGGCGGGCTACAATGAGCAGTTCTTC; cdr3_aa: CASSLNGAGYNEQFF; d_call: .; j_call: TRBJ2-1; clone_size: few; v_call: TRBV11-1
cdr3_nt: TGCAGCGTCGGGCAGGGAGAAGTCACAGATACGCAGTATTTT; cdr3_aa: CSVGQGEVTDTQYF; d_call: .; j_call: TRBJ2-3; clone_size: few; v_call: TRBV29-1
cdr3_nt: TGTGCCAGCAGTTACCCTACGGGACAGAATAATTCACCCCTCCACTTT; cdr3_aa: CASSYPTGQNNSPLHF; d_call: TRBD1; j_call: TRBJ1-6; clone_size: few; v_call: TRBV6-2/TRBV6-3
cdr3_nt: TGCAGCGTTGAGGGAGCTCGGGGGCTATACAATGAGCAGTTCTTC; cdr3_aa: CSVEGARGLYNEQFF; d_call: .; j_call: TRBJ2-1; clone_size: few; v_call: TRBV29-1
cdr3_nt: TGTGCCAGCAGTTACCCCCCTCCGACTAGCGGGTCGATCGATACGCAGTATTTT; cdr3_aa: CASSYPPPTSGSIDTQYF; d_call: TRBD2; j_call: TRBJ2-3; clone_size: .; v_call: TRBV6-5
cdr3_nt: TGCAGTGCGAGAGGACTGGGGGAAAACATTCAGTACTTC; cdr3_aa: CSARGLGENIQYF; d_call: .; j_call: TRBJ2-4; clone_size: few; v_call: TRBV20-1
cdr3_nt: TGTGCCATCAGCCCCGGACAGTTCTATGGCTACACCTTC; cdr3_aa: CAISPGQFYGYTF; d_call: .; j_call: TRBJ1-2; clone_size: few; v_call: TRBV10-3
cdr3_nt: TGCAGTGCTAGGGACACTAATGAAAAACTGTTTTTT; cdr3_aa: CSARDTNEKLFF; d_call: .; j_call: TRBJ1-4; clone_size: few; v_call: TRBV20-1
cdr3_nt: TGCGCCAGCAGCCGAATGGTAGCGGGGGGGATGCACAATGAGCAGTTCTTC; cdr3_aa: CASSRMVAGGMHNEQFF; d_call: TRBD2; j_call: TRBJ2-1; clone_size: .; v_call: TRBV5-1
cdr3_nt: TGCGCCAGCAGCTTGGCCCGGCGGGAGGGCCCTTCCTACGAGCAGTACTTC; cdr3_aa: CASSLARREGPSYEQYF; d_call: TRBD2; j_call: TRBJ2-7; clone_size: few; v_call: TRBV5-1
cdr3_nt: TGTGCCAGCAGTTTTGTTTGGTCAGGGACTGCCGCCTACGAGCAGTACTTC; cdr3_aa: CASSFVWSGTAAYEQYF; d_call: .; j_call: TRBJ2-7; clone_size: few; v_call: TRBV28
cdr3_nt: TGCGCCAGCAGCAGCCTGACAGGGGGTTACACTGAAGCTTTCTTT; cdr3_aa: CASSSLTGGYTEAFF; d_call: TRBD1; j_call: TRBJ1-1; clone_size: .; v_call: TRBV5-1
cdr3_nt: TGTGCCAGCCGCCGGGACAATAATTCACCCCTCCCCTTT; cdr3_aa: CASRRDNNSPLPF; d_call: .; j_call: TRBJ1-6; clone_size: many; v_call: TRBV9
cdr3_nt: TGCGCCAGCAGTAACGAGAGGGGCGCCGGGACCCAGTACTTC; cdr3_aa: CASSNERGAGTQYF; d_call: .; j_call: TRBJ2-5; clone_size: .; v_call: TRBV4-3
cdr3_nt: TGTGCCAGCAGCTTAAGTGGGGCAGGGACCCATGAAGCTTTCTTT; cdr3_aa: CASSLSGAGTHEAFF; d_call: .; j_call: TRBJ1-1; clone_size: .; v_call: TRBV7-6
cdr3_nt: TGTGCCAGCAGCCAAGGGGACAGGGAAAATCATGAGCAGTTCTTC; cdr3_aa: CASSQGDRENHEQFF; d_call: TRBD1; j_call: TRBJ2-1; clone_size: .; v_call: TRBV4-2
cdr3_nt: TGTGCCAGCAGCCCGACTAGCGCGGGCGGGGAGCTGTTTTTT; cdr3_aa: CASSPTSAGGELFF; d_call: TRBD2; j_call: TRBJ2-2; clone_size: .; v_call: TRBV27
cdr3_nt: TGTGCCATCAGTGAGTCGGTCAATGGCTACGAGCAGTACTTC; cdr3_aa: CAISESVNGYEQYF; d_call: .; j_call: TRBJ2-7; clone_size: many; v_call: TRBV10-3
cdr3_nt: TGCAGCGGGGCTAGAGCGAACACTGAAGCTTTCTTT; cdr3_aa: CSGARANTEAFF; d_call: .; j_call: TRBJ1-1; clone_size: .; v_call: TRBV29-1
cdr3_nt: TGCGCCAGCAGCCCGACCCCGGTGCCCATGAACACTGAAGCTTTCTTT; cdr3_aa: CASSPTPVPMNTEAFF; d_call: .; j_call: TRBJ1-1; clone_size: few; v_call: TRBV4-3
cdr3_nt: TGCAGTGCTCCCAACTCCGGGACTAGCTCAGTCTTC; cdr3_aa: CSAPNSGTSSVF; d_call: TRBD2; j_call: TRBJ2-1; clone_size: few; v_call: TRBV20-1
cdr3_nt: TGTGCCAGCACCGGACTAGCGGCAGTAACAGATACGCAGTATTTT; cdr3_aa: CASTGLAAVTDTQYF; d_call: TRBD2; j_call: TRBJ2-3; clone_size: .; v_call: TRBV7-9
cdr3_nt: TGTGCCAGCAGTTACGGGAGGAGCAATCAGCCCCAGCATTTT; cdr3_aa: CASSYGRSNQPQHF; d_call: .; j_call: TRBJ1-5; clone_size: .; v_call: TRBV6-2/TRBV6-3
cdr3_nt: TGCAGCGTTCAGGACGGCTATAATTCACCCCTCCACTTT; cdr3_aa: CSVQDGYNSPLHF; d_call: .; j_call: TRBJ1-6; clone_size: few; v_call: TRBV29-1
cdr3_nt: TGTGCCAGCAGTCGCTATTCCGGCTCCTACGAGCAGTACTTC; cdr3_aa: CASSRYSGSYEQYF; d_call: .; j_call: TRBJ2-7; clone_size: .; v_call: TRBV28